This record looks at one TCR beta chain sequence and its context. What it binds is unknown. This CDR3 has 17 residues. Trimming took 0 bases from V and 1 from J; bases not matched to a gene: 8. CDR1 is MGHRA, CDR2 YSYEKL, per germline. The sample belongs to a study of cytomegalovirus exposure and HLA in healthy donors. Use of 60 Vbeta and 13 Jbeta primers characterized the PCR. How the authors handled the data: The authors later counted roughly 77 million unique TCR beta chains, 9 million to 12 million of them shared. Here immunoSEQ multiplex PCR was the method, and the copy in TCRdb shows in-frame clones only, minus some. V, J and clone size are taken as reported in that table, and D and trimming were inferred from the DNA itself. The data contain some 120,000 clones, roughly 77% of them seen just once; the ten biggest clones take up less than 1.1%. Overall study findings and caveats: The productive fraction for most TCR beta V segments was about 87% or about 30% in an earlier analysis. Common viral pathogens seemed, in a later analysis, to connect with several of the most significant clusters. Analyzed later, most CMV-associated TCR beta chains appeared HLA-restricted.

The genes are TRBV4-1 and TRBJ1-2; 7 nucleotides line up with TRBD1. The receptor was isolated from a woman between 25 and 40 years old in good health and CMV-seronegative. The sample comprised PBMCs. For the CDR3, the DNA is TGCGCCAGCAGCCAAGATTGGGCACAGGGGAATAACTATGGCTACACCTTC. Encoded protein: CASSQDWAQGNNYGYTF.